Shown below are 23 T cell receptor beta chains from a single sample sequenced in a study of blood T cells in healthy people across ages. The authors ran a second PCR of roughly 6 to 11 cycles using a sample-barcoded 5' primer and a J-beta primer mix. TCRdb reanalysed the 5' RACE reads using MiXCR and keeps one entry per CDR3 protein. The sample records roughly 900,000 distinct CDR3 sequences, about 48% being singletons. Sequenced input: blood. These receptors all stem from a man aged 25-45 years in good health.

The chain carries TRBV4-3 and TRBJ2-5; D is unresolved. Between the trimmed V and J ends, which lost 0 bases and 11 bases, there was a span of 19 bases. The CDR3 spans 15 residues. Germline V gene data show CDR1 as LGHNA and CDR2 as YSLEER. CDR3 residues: CASSQEAVASHEQYF. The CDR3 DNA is TGCGCCAGCAGCCAAGAGGCAGTCGCGTCGCATGAGCAGTACTTC.

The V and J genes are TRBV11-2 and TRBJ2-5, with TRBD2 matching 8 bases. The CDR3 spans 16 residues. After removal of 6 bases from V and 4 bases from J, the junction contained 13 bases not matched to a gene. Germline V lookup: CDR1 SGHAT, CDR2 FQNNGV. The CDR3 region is CASSRTRGGLAETQYF. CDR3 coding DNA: TGTGCCAGCAGTCGAACCCGGGGCGGACTAGCAGAGACCCAGTACTTC.

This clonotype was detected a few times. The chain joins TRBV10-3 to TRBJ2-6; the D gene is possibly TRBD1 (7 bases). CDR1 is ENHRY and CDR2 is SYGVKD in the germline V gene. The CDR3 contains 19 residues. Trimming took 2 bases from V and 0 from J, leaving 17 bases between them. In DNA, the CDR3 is TGTGCCATCAGTGAGATGGAGGGGGCTTCTAACTCTGGGGCCAACGTCCTGACTTTC. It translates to CAISEMEGASNSGANVLTF.

The CDR3 DNA reads as TGTGCCAGCAGCCTTCGCGGCGGGGAACGAGAAAAACTGTTTTTT. It yields the protein CASSLRGGEREKLFF. The rearrangement links TRBV3-1 to TRBJ1-4; D is ambiguous. V shed 4 bases and J shed 8 bases, with 17 bases lying between them. Germline lookup yields CDR1 LGHDT and CDR2 YNNKEL (reference sequence). The CDR3 is 15 residues long.

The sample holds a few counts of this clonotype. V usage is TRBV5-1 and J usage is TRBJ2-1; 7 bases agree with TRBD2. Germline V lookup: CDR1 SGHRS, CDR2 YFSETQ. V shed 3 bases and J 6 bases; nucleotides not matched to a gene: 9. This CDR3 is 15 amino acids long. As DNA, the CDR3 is TGCGCCAGCAGCTCCCGCCCCCAGCGGGGCAATGAGCAGTTCTTC. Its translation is CASSSRPQRGNEQFF. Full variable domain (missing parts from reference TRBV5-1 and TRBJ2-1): KAGVTQTPRYLIKTRGQQVTLSCSPISGHRSVSWYQQTPGQGLQFLFEYFSETQRNKGNFPGRFSGRQFSNSRSEMNVSTLELGDSALYLCASSSRPQRGNEQFFGPGTRLTVL.

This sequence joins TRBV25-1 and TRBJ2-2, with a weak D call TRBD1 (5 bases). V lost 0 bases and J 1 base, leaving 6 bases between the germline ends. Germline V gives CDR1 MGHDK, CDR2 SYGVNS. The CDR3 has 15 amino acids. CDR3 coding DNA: TGTGCCAGCAGTGAATATGGACAGAACACCGGGGAGCTGTTTTTT. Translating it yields CASSEYGQNTGELFF.

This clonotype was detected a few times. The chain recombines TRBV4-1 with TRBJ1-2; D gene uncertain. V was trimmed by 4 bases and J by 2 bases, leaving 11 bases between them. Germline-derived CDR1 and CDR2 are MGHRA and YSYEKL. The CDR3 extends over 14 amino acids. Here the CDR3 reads CASSPTAVNYGYTF. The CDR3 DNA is TGCGCCAGCAGCCCGACTGCGGTAAACTATGGCTACACCTTC.

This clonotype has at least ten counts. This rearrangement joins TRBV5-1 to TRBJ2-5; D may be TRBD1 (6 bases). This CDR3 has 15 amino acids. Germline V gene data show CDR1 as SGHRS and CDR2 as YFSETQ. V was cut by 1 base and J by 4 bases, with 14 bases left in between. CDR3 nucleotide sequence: TGCGCCAGCAGCTTGTCAGGGGAGTTGGGAGAGACCCAGTACTTC. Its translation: CASSLSGELGETQYF.

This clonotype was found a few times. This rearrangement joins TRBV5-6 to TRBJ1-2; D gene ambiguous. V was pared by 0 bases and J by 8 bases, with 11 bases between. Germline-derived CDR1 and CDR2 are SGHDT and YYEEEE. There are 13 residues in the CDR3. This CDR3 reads CASSLGHWQGYTF. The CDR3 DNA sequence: TGTGCCAGCAGCTTGGGCCACTGGCAGGGCTACACCTTC.

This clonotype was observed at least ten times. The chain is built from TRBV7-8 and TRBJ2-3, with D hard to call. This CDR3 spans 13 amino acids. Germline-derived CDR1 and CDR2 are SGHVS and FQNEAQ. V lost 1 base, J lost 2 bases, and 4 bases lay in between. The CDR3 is CASSLESTDTQYF. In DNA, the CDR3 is TGTGCCAGCAGCTTAGAGTCCACAGATACGCAGTATTTT.

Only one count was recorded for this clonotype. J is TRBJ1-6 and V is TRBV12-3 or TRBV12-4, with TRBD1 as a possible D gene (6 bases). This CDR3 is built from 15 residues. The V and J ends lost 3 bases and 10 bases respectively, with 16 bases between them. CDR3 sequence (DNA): TGTGCCAGCAGTTTCTCCGTGGGGGCTAGATCACCCCTCCACTTT. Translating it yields CASSFSVGARSPLHF.

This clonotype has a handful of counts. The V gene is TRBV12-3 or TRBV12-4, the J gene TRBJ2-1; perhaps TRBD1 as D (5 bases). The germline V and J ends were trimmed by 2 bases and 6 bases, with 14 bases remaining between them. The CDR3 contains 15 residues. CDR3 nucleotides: TGTGCCAGCAGTTTACCCAGGGTGAATACCAATGAGCAGTTCTTC. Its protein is CASSLPRVNTNEQFF.

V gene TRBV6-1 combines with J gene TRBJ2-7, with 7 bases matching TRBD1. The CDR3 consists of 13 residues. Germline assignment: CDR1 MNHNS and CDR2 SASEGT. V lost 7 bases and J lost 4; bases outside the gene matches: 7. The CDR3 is CASKGTDSYEQYF. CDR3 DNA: TGTGCCAGCAAAGGGACAGACTCTTACGAGCAGTACTTC.

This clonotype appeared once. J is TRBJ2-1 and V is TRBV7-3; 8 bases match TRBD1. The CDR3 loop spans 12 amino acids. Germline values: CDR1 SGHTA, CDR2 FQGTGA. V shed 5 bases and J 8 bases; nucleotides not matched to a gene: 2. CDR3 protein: CASSQGAYEQFF. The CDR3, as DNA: TGTGCCAGCAGCCAGGGGGCCTATGAGCAGTTCTTC.

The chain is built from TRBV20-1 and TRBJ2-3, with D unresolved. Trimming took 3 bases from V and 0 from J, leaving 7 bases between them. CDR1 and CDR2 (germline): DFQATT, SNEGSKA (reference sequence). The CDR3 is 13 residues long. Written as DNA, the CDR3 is TGCAGTGCTAGTAGGGTTAGCACAGATACGCAGTATTTT. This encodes CSASRVSTDTQYF.

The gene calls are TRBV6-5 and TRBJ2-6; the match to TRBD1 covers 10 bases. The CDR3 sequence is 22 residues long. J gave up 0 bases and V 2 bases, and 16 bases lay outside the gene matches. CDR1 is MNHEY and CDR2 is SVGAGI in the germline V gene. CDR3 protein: CASSYAEDRGQGPISGANVLTF. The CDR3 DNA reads TGTGCCAGCAGTTACGCTGAAGACAGGGGGCAGGGTCCTATCTCTGGGGCCAACGTCCTGACTTTC.

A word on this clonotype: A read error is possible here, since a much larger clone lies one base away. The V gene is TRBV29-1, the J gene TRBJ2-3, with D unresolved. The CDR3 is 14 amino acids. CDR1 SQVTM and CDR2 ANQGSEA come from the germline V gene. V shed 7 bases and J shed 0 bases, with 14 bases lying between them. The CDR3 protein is CSAVLTTSTDTQYF. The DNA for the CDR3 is TGCAGCGCTGTATTGACGACTAGCACAGATACGCAGTATTTT.

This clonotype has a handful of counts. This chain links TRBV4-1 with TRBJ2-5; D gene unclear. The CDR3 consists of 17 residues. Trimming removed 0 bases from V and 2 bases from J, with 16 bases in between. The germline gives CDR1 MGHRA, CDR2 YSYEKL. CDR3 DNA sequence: TGCGCCAGCAGCCAAGATCGAGCCGCAATCACTCAAGAGACCCAGTACTTC. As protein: CASSQDRAAITQETQYF.

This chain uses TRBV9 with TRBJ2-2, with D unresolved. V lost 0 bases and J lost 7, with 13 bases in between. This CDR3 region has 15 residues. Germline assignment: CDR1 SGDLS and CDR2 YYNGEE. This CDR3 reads CASSVDSYGGGELFF. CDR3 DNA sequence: TGTGCCAGCAGCGTAGATTCATATGGCGGCGGGGAGCTGTTTTTT.

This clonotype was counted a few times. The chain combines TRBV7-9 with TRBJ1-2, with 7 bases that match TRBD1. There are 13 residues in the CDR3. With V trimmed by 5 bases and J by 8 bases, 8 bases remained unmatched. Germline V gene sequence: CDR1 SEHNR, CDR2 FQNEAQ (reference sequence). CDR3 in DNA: TGTGCCAGCAGCGTTCAGGGGGAGGAAGGCTACACCTTC. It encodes CASSVQGEEGYTF.

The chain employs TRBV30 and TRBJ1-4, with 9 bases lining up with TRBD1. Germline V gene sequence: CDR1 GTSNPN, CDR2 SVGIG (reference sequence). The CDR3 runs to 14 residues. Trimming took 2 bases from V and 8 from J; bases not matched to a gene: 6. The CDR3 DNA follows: TGTGCCTGGAGTACCGGGACAGGGAACGAAAAACTGTTTTTT. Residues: CAWSTGTGNEKLFF.

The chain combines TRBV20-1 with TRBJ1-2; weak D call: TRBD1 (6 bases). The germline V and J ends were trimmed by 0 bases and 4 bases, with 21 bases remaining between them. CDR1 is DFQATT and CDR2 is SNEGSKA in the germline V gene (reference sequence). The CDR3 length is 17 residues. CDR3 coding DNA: TGCAGTGCTAGAGATCTCGGGCCACAGGGTCCAGGCTATGGCTACACCTTC. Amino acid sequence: CSARDLGPQGPGYGYTF.

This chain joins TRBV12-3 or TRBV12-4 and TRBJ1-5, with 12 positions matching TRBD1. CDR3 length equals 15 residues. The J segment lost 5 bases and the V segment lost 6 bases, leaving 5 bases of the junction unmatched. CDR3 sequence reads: CASSRDRGRDQPQHF. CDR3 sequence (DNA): TGTGCCAGCAGCCGGGACAGGGGGCGGGATCAGCCCCAGCATTTT.